This TCR beta chain is from a study of T cells after yellow fever vaccination. Germline CDR1 reads SQVTM; CDR2 reads ANQGSEA. The CDR3 covers 10 residues. Trimming cost V 7 bases and J 6 bases, with 9 bases left between them. As for this clonotype: What it binds is not known.

TCRdb reanalysed the 5' RACE reads using MiXCR and keeps one entry per CDR3 protein. The table lists just under 600,000 distinct CDR3 sequences, roughly 14% of them singletons. Study results and caveats: When the response was secondary, it was weaker but reached its peak faster, day 5 versus 15. Contaminating bulk clonotypes could be abundant in FACS-sorted repertoires.

The sequence derives from a man between 25 and 39 years old who received the YFV17D yellow fever vaccine. The rearrangement joins TRBV29-1 to TRBJ1-1; weak D call: TRBD1 (5 bases). Sequencing was performed on PBMCs, taken on the day of the yellow fever booster vaccination. CDR3 coding DNA: TGCAGCGGACAGAGCGCTGAAGCTTTCTTT. As protein: CSGQSAEAFF.